This T cell receptor (beta chain) stems from a study of naive and memory T cell subsets. Findings and limits, study-wide: Especially in CD8 cells, naive repertoires contained a few larger clonotypes, possibly CD45RA-re-expressing memory cells. A clonotype means one alpha or beta sequence, not an alpha/beta pair.

Germline CDR1 reads MNHEY; CDR2 reads SVGEGT. The CDR3 is 16 residues long. The V segment lost 3 bases and the J segment 3 bases; nucleotides outside the gene matches: 4. A remark on this clonotype: Its antigen is unknown.

An equimolar mix of two oligonucleotides served as the beta constant-region primer for TRBC1 and TRBC2. The ligated cDNA underwent four PCR rounds using SP2 and nested alpha and beta constant-region primers. The cDNA 3' end received a ligated single-stranded oligonucleotide carrying the SP2 primer and a 12-nucleotide UMI. TCRdb used MiXCR to reprocess the UMI-ligation and nested PCR reads, holding one entry per CDR3 protein. Seen here are approximately 150,000 distinct CDR3 sequences, around 21% observed once, and the top ten hold about 0.57%. Sequencing was carried out using naive CD8+ T cells from blood. The J gene is TRBJ2-1, the V gene TRBV6-2 or TRBV6-3; TRBD2 matches 11 bases. This TCR was recovered from a human donor in good health. The CDR3 DNA follows: TGTGCCAGCAGTTATCCCACTAGCGGGAGCTACAATGAGCAGTTCTTC. Translating it yields CASSYPTSGSYNEQFF.